This T cell receptor beta chain was obtained from a study of T cell responses to AZD1222 COVID-19 vaccine. Turning to this clone: The antigen remains undetermined.

Clones were sequenced by immunoSEQ multiplex PCR, and TCRdb holds only the in-frame ones, with some missing. The data hold 100,000 to 150,000 clones, with approximately 83% observed a single time. Overall study results and limits: Baseline seropositivity characterized only a handful of AZD1222 recipients.

This CDR3 spans 15 amino acids. V dropped 1 base and J dropped 1 base, with 11 bases sitting between them. Looked up from germline, CDR1 is SGHTS and CDR2 is YDEGEE. This clonotype was sampled from an adult in good health. The source was peripheral blood, collected on day 0 of AZD1222 vaccination. V gene TRBV5-8 combines with J gene TRBJ1-1; possible D gene TRBD1, 6 bases. CDR3 loop: CASSLLQGTNTEAFF. The DNA for the CDR3 is TGTGCCAGCAGCTTGTTACAGGGTACGAACACTGAAGCTTTCTTT.